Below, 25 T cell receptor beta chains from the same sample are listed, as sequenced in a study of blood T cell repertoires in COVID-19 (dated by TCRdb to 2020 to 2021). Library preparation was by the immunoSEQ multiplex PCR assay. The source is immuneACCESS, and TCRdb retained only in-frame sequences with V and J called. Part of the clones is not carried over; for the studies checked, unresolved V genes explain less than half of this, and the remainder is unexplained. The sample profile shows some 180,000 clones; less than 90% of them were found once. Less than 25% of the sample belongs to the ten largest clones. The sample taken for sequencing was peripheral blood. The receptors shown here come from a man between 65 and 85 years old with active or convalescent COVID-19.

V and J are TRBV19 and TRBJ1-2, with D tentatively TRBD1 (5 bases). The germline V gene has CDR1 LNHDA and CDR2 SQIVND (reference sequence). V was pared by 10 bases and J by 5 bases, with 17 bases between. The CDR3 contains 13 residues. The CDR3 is CATQRAGPYGYTF. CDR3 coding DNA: TGTGCCACTCAGAGAGCGGGGCCTTATGGCTACACCTTC.

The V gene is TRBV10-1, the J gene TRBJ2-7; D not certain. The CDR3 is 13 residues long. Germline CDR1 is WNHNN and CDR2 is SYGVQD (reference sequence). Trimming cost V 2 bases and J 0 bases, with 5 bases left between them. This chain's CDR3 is CASSEGSSYEQYF. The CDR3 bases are TGCGCCAGCAGTGAGGGCAGCTCCTACGAGCAGTACTTC.

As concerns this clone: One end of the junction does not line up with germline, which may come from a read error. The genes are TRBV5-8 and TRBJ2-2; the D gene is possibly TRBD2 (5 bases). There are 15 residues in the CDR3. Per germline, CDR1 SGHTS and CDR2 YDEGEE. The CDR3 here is CASSPIYIPGGELFF. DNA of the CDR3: TGTGCTAGCAGCCCAATCTACATTCCGGGAGGGGAGCTGTTTTTT.

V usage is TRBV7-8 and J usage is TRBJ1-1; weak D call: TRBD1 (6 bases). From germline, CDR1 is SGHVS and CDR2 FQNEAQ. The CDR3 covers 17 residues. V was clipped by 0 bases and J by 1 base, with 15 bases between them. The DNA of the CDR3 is TGTGCCAGCAGCTTAGCTGTACAGGGCCCCGCGAACACTGAAGCTTTCTTT. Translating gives CASSLAVQGPANTEAFF.

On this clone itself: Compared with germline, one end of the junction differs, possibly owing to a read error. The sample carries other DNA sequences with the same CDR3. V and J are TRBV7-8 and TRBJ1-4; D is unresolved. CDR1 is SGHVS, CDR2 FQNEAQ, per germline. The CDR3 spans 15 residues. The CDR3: CASSQTLATNEKLFF. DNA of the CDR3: TGTGCCAGCAGCCAGACGCTAGCAACTAATGAAAAGCTGTTTTTT.

CDR3 residues: CASSVGQPSGDTEAFF. As DNA, the CDR3 is TGTGCCAGCAGCGTGGGACAGCCGTCGGGGGACACTGAAGCTTTCTTT. This chain uses TRBV9 with TRBJ1-1, with 7 bases fitting TRBD1. This CDR3 has 16 amino acids. Trimming took 2 bases from V and 3 from J; bases not matched to a gene: 10. The germline CDR1 and CDR2 sequences are SGDLS and YYNGEE.

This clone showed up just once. CDR3 region: CASSPRGALSSYEQYF. CDR3 sequence (DNA): TGTGCCAGCAGCCCCCGTGGAGCGTTAAGCTCCTACGAGCAGTACTTC. The rearrangement links TRBV28 to TRBJ2-7; unclear D gene. This CDR3 contains 16 residues. The V and J ends lost 6 bases and 0 bases respectively, with 18 bases between them. Germline V lookup: CDR1 MDHEN, CDR2 SYDVKM.

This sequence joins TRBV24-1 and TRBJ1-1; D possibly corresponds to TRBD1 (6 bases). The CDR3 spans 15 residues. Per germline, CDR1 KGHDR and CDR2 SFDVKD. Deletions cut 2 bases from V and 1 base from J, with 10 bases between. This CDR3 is CATSDSRTENTEAFF. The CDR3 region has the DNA TGTGCCACCAGTGATTCAAGGACAGAGAACACTGAAGCTTTCTTT.

The chain's CDR3 is CAWGSGAETQYF. CDR3 sequence (DNA): TGTGCCTGGGGAAGCGGGGCAGAGACCCAGTACTTC. V is TRBV30 and J is TRBJ2-5; 7 positions match TRBD2. Germline trimming cut 5 bases from V and 4 bases from J; bases unmatched to any gene: 4. The length of the CDR3 is 12 residues. Germline values: CDR1 GTSNPN, CDR2 SVGIG (reference sequence).

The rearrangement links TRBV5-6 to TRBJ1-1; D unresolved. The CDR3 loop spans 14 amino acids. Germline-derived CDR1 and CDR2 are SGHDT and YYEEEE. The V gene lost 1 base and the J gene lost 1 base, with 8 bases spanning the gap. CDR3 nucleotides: TGTGCCAGCAGCTTGTACCGAGGGAACACTGAAGCTTTCTTT. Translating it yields CASSLYRGNTEAFF.

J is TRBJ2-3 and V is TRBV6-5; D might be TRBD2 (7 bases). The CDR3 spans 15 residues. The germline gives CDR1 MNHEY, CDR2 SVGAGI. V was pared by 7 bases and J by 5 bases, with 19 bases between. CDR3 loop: CASTLLFGGQDTQYF. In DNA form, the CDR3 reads TGTGCCAGCACCCTTCTATTCGGGGGGCAAGATACGCAGTATTTT.

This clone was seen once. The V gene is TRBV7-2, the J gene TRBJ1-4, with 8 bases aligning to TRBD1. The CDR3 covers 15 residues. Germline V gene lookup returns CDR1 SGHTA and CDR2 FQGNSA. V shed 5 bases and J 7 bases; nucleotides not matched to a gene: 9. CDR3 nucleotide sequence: TGTGCCAGCAGCCCTCGACAGGGGTCTGGTGAAAAACTGTTTTTT. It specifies CASSPRQGSGEKLFF.

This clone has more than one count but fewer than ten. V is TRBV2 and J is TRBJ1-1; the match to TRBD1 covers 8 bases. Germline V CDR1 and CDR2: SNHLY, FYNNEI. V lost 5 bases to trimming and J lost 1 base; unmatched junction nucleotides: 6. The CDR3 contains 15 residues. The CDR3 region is CASSPRTGSNTEAFF. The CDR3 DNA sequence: TGTGCCAGCAGTCCAAGGACAGGGTCGAACACTGAAGCTTTCTTT. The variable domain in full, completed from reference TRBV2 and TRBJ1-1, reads EPEVTQTPSHQVTQMGQEVILRCVPISNHLYFYWYRQILGQKVEFLVSFYNNEISEKSEIFDDQFSVERPDGSNFTLKIRSTKLEDSAMYFCASSPRTGSNTEAFFGQGTRLTVV.

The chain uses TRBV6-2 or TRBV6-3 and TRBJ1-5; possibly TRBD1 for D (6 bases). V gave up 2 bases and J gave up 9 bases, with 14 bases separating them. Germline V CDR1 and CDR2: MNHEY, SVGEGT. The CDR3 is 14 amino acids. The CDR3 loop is CASSYGGGLLPQHF. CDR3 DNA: TGTGCCAGCAGTTACGGGGGGGGGCTCCTGCCCCAGCATTTT.

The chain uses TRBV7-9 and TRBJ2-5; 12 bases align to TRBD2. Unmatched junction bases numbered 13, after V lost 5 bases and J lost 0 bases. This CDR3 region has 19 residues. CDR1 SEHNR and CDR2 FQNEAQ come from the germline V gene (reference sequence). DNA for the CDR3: TGTGCCAGCAGCCCTACCGGACTAGCGGGGTACTCCTACCAAGAGACCCAGTACTTC. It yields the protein CASSPTGLAGYSYQETQYF. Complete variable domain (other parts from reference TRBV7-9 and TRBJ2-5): DTGVSQNPRHKITKRGQNVTFRCDPISEHNRLYWYRQTLGQGPEFLTYFQNEAQLEKSRLLSDRFSAERPKGSFSTLEIQRTEQGDSAMYLCASSPTGLAGYSYQETQYFGPGTRLLVL.

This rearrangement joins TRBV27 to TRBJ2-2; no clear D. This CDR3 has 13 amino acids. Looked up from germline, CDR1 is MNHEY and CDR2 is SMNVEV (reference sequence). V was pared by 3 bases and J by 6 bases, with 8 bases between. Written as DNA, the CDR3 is TGTGCCAGCAGTTTGGAGTGGGCCGGGGAGCTGTTTTTT. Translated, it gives CASSLEWAGELFF.

DNA of the CDR3: TGTGCCAGCAGTCCCCCCAGGGAAAAACTGTTTTTT. This translates into CASSPPREKLFF. The chain has TRBV12-3 or TRBV12-4 and TRBJ1-4, with D unclear. Between the trimmed V and J ends, which lost 5 bases and 8 bases, there was a span of 9 bases. The CDR3 spans 12 residues.

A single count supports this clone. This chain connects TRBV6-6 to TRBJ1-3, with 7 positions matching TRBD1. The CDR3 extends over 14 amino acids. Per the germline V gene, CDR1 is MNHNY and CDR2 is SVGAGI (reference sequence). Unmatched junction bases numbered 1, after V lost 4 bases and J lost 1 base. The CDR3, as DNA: TGTGCCAGCAGTTTGGGACAGTCTGGAAACACCATATATTTT. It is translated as CASSLGQSGNTIYF.

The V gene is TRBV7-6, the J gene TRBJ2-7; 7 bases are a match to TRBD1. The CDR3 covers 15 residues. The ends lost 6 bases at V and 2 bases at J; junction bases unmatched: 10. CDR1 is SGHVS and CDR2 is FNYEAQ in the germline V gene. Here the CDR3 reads CASSSGRQGTYEQYF. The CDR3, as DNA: TGTGCCAGCAGTTCTGGGAGACAGGGAACCTACGAGCAGTACTTC.

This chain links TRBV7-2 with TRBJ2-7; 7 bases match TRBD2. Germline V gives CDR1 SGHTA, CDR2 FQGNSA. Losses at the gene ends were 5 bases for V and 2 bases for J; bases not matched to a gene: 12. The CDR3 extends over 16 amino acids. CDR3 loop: CASSPTGAAGAYEQYF. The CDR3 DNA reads TGTGCCAGCAGCCCCACCGGTGCGGCGGGAGCCTACGAGCAGTACTTC.

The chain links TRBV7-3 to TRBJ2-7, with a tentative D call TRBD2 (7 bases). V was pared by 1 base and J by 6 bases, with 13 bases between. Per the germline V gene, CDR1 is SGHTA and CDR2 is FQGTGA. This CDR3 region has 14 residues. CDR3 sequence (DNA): TGTGCCAGCAGCTTAAAACGGGGGGCCGGCGAGCAGTACTTC. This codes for CASSLKRGAGEQYF.

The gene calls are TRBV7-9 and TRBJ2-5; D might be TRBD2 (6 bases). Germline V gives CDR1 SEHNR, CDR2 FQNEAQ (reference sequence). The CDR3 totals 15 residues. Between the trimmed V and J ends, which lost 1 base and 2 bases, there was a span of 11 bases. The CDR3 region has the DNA TGTGCCAGCAGCTTAGTTTTTGGGGGGCAAGAGACCCAGTACTTC. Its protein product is CASSLVFGGQETQYF.

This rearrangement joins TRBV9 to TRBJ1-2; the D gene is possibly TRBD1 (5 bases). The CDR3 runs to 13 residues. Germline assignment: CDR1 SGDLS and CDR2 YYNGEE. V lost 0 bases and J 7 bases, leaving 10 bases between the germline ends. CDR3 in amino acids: CASSVAIQGGYTF. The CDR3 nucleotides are TGTGCCAGCAGCGTAGCTATCCAGGGTGGCTACACCTTC.

The chain's CDR3 is CASSGAGANVLTF. The CDR3 DNA is TGTGCCAGTAGTGGAGCTGGGGCCAACGTCCTGACTTTC. The chain has TRBV19 and TRBJ2-6; D not certain. This CDR3 is built from 13 residues. V was shortened by 5 bases and J by 2 bases, with 4 bases between the two germline ends. Germline lookup yields CDR1 LNHDA and CDR2 SQIVND (reference sequence). The full variable domain, its missing parts supplied by reference TRBV19 and TRBJ2-6, is DGGITQSPKYLFRKEGQNVTLSCEQNLNHDAMYWYRQDPGQGLRLIYYSQIVNDFQKGDIAEGYSVSREKKESFPLTVTSAQKNPTAFYLCASSGAGANVLTFGAGSRLTVL.

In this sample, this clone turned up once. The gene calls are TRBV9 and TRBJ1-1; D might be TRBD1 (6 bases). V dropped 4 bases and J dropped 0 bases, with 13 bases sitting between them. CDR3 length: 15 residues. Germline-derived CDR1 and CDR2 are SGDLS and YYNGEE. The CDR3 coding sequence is TGTGCCAGCAGCCCGAGGGGGAGATTGAACACTGAAGCTTTCTTT. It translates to CASSPRGRLNTEAFF. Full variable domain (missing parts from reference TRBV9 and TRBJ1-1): DSGVTQTPKHLITATGQRVTLRCSPRSGDLSVYWYQQSLDQGLQFLIQYYNGEERAKGNILERFSAQQFPDLHSELNLSSLELGDSALYFCASSPRGRLNTEAFFGQGTRLTVV.